Shown below are 10 T cell receptor beta chains from a single sample sequenced in a study of shared clonotypes between healthy human individuals. Using immunoSEQ multiplex PCR, the repertoire was profiled, and TCRdb retains in-frame clones only, with some absent. The table records approximately 2,000,000 clones, less than 95% of them present only once. Specimen: naive CD4+ T cells from PBMCs. Subset denoted: CD45RA+ positively selected. The receptor set was obtained from a man younger than 35 in good health. Some clones in this sample may be carry-over from other donors' samples.

V and J are TRBV11-2 and TRBJ1-3; TRBD1 might be the D (5 bases). CDR1 is SGHAT and CDR2 is FQNNGV in the germline V gene. The CDR3 is made up of 14 amino acids. V shed 6 bases and J shed 4 bases, with 13 bases lying between them. DNA for the CDR3: TGTGCCAGCAGATACTACTCAGGGGGAAACACCATATATTTT. This gives the protein CASRYYSGGNTIYF. Using reference TRBV11-2 and TRBJ1-3 for the parts outside the CDR3, the full variable domain is EAGVAQSPRYKIIEKRQSVAFWCNPISGHATLYWYQQILGQGPKLLIQFQNNGVVDDSQLPKDRFSAERLKGVDSTLKIQPAKLEDSAVYLCASRYYSGGNTIYFGEGSWLTVV.

This clone was seen a handful of times. At the DNA level, this CDR3 is encoded by other sequences in the same sample as well. The chain joins TRBV28 to TRBJ1-4, with unresolved D. Germline CDR1 and CDR2: MDHEN and SYDVKM. V shed 2 bases and J shed 2 bases, with 3 bases lying between them. The CDR3 runs to 13 residues. The DNA of the CDR3 is TGTGCCAGCAGTTTACGGACTAATGAAAAACTGTTTTTT. This codes for CASSLRTNEKLFF.

The V and J genes are TRBV19 and TRBJ2-1; D tentatively reads TRBD1 or TRBD2 (6 bases each). CDR1 and CDR2 from the germline V gene are LNHDA and SQIVND (reference sequence). The CDR3 is 14 amino acids. V was clipped by 5 bases and J by 10 bases, with 18 bases between them. The CDR3 spells CASSGGLPLVEQFF. CDR3 nucleotides: TGTGCCAGTAGTGGGGGGCTCCCGCTTGTGGAGCAGTTCTTC.

The chain recombines TRBV11-2 with TRBJ2-7; TRBD1 aligns across 9 bases. V lost 6 bases and J lost 4; bases outside the gene matches: 10. The CDR3 length is 15 residues. In germline, CDR1 is SGHAT, CDR2 FQNNGV. CDR3 loop: CASRHPGQGIYEQYF. CDR3 bases: TGTGCCAGCAGACACCCGGGACAGGGAATATACGAGCAGTACTTC.

With regard to this clone: This same CDR3 is encoded by further DNA sequences in the sample. V and J are TRBV28 and TRBJ2-7; the D gene is possibly TRBD2 (6 bases). The V end lost 2 bases, the J end lost 3 bases, and 8 bases lay between the germline ends. Per germline, CDR1 MDHEN and CDR2 SYDVKM. This CDR3 is 13 amino acids long. The CDR3 reads CASSLVGGYEQYF. For the CDR3, the DNA is TGTGCCAGCAGTTTAGTGGGGGGCTACGAGCAGTACTTC.

Concerning this clone itself: Other DNA sequences within the sample encode an identical CDR3. This rearrangement joins TRBV5-4 to TRBJ1-2; D is undetermined. In germline, CDR1 is SGHNT, CDR2 YYREEE (reference sequence). The CDR3 spans 14 residues. V was trimmed by 0 bases and J by 2 bases, leaving 8 bases between them. The CDR3 coding sequence is TGTGCCAGCAGCTTGGGTGGCCCCAACTATGGCTACACCTTC. It specifies CASSLGGPNYGYTF.

V is TRBV6-6 and J is TRBJ2-7, with 12 bases that match TRBD1. This CDR3 has 14 amino acids. CDR1 is MNHNY, CDR2 SVGAGI, per germline (reference sequence). The DNA for the CDR3 is TGTGCAAGCCTGAGGGACAGGGGGCAAGGCGAGCAGTACTTC. Amino acid sequence: CASLRDRGQGEQYF.

The gene calls are TRBV27 and TRBJ2-2; 10 positions match TRBD2. V was clipped by 3 bases and J by 6 bases; unmatched bases: 10. Germline lookup yields CDR1 MNHEY and CDR2 SMNVEV (reference sequence). This CDR3 has 17 amino acids. The CDR3 loop is CASSLYIRLAGAGELFF. The CDR3 nucleotides read TGTGCCAGCAGTTTGTATATTCGGCTAGCGGGGGCCGGGGAGCTGTTTTTT.

The CDR3 DNA is TGTGCCAGCAGCCAAGATGGAGTAGGACACTCCTACAATGAGCAGTTCTTC. It yields the protein CASSQDGVGHSYNEQFF. The chain recombines TRBV4-2 with TRBJ2-1, with a weak D call TRBD1 (5 bases). V lost 0 bases and J lost 0, with 12 bases in between. This CDR3 region has 17 residues. Germline V gives CDR1 LGHNA, CDR2 YNFKEQ.

The rearrangement links TRBV5-1 to TRBJ2-3, with 7 nucleotides matching TRBD1. V lost 4 bases, J lost 4 bases, and 3 bases stayed unmatched. The germline V gene has CDR1 SGHRS and CDR2 YFSETQ. This CDR3 contains 13 residues. The CDR3 DNA follows: TGCGCCAGCAGCGCCGGGACAGCAGATACGCAGTATTTT. Amino acid sequence: CASSAGTADTQYF. The complete variable domain, with remaining parts taken from reference TRBV5-1 and TRBJ2-3, reads KAGVTQTPRYLIKTRGQQVTLSCSPISGHRSVSWYQQTPGQGLQFLFEYFSETQRNKGNFPGRFSGRQFSNSRSEMNVSTLELGDSALYLCASSAGTADTQYFGPGTRLTVL.